The entry that follows covers one T cell receptor beta chain sequence. The entry originates in a study of cytomegalovirus exposure and HLA in healthy donors. The PCR was carried out with 60 Vbeta primers and 13 Jbeta primers. The data were produced by immunoSEQ multiplex PCR, yet TCRdb's version contains in-frame clones alone and is incomplete. The table lists 100,000 to 150,000 clones, roughly 86% of them singletons. CDR1 is MNHNS, CDR2 SASEGT, per germline. The length of the CDR3 is 15 residues. V lost 5 bases, J lost 1 base, and 3 bases stayed unmatched. This chain joins TRBV6-1 and TRBJ1-5; TRBD1 aligns across 9 bases. Sequencing used PBMCs. The source is a man aged 18 to 30 in good health and CMV-seronegative. The CDR3 protein is CASSPDRGSNQPQHF. The CDR3 bases are TGTGCCAGCAGTCCTGACAGGGGGAGCAATCAGCCCCAGCATTTT.